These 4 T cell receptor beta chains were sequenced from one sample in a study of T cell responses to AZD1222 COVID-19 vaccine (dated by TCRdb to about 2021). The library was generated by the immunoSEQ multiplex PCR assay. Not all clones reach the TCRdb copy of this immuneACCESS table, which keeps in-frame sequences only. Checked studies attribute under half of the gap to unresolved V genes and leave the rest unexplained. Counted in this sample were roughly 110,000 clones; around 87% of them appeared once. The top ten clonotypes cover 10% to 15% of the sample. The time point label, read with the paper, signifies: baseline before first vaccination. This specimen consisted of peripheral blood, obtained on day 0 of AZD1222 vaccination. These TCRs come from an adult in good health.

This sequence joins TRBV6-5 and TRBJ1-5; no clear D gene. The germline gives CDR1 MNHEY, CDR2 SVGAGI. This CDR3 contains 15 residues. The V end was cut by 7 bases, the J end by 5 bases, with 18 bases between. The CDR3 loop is CASTPRTVGDQPQHF. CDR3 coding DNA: TGTGCCAGCACTCCCAGGACCGTGGGCGATCAGCCCCAGCATTTT.

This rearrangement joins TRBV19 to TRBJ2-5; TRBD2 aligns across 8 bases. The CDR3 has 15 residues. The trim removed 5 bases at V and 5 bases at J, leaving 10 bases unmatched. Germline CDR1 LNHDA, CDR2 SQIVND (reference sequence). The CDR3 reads CASSPLEAGGETQYF. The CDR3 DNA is TGTGCCAGTAGTCCTCTCGAGGCGGGGGGTGAGACCCAGTACTTC.

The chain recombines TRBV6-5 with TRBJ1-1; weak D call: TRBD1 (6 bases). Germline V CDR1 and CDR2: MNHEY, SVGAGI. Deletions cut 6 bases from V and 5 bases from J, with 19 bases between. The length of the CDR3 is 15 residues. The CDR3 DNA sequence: TGTGCCAGCAGCCCGGGACAAATGGTAAGGACTGAAGCTTTCTTT. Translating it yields CASSPGQMVRTEAFF.

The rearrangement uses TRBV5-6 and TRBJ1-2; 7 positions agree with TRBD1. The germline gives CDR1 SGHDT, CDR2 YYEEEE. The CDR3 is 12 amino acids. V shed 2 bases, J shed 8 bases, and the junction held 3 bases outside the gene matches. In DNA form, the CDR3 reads TGTGCCAGCAGCTTACGACAGGGAGGCTACACCTTC. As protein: CASSLRQGGYTF.